The T cell receptor beta chain described here comes from a study of blood T cell repertoires in COVID-19 (TCRdb year 2020). Broadly, across the study: Collaborator samples came from the United States, Italy and Spain and covered acute and convalescent phases of COVID-19. The prospective study material was composed of cDNA or gDNA derived from T cells, B-cell-depleted T cells, or PBMCs. The dataset comprised deeply sampled blood TCRbeta repertoires from subjects exposed to, actively infected with, or recovered from COVID-19. The repertoires were made available in a free public database intended to serve as a resource for research on the immune response to SARS-CoV-2. The samples were drawn from two sources: the first 160 participants of the ongoing ImmuneRACE study, and 1,200 or so subjects contributed by 6 global collaborators. A de-identified subject ID, COVID-19 status, age in years and sex were almost always included in the sample metadata. Where available, HLA class I and class II types were taken from metadata supplied by the sample provider and were not determined by assay-based typing.

General findings and caveats noted by the study authors: Clinical and demographic metadata were provided uncurated, with the amount varying by source and participant.

CDR1 and CDR2 are drawn from the germline V gene (reference sequence): GTSNPN, SVGIG. The CDR3 sequence holds 12 residues, the cysteine and phenylalanine included. Just CDR3 DNA is preserved here, 36 bases in frame from base 1. V is pared back by 4 bases and J by 2 bases, with 8 bases lying between the germline termini. This clone appeared once. Its antigen is unknown. No base quality information exists; no much larger clone differs at one position. Collaborating institutions collected whole blood in K2EDTA tubes following their own protocols. For TCRbeta analysis, collaborators shipped samples as frozen whole blood, isolated PBMCs, or DNA extracted from either of those sample types. TCRbeta CDR3 regions were amplified from genomic DNA using the immunoSEQ Assay, a bias-controlled multiplex PCR. The authors processed their data as follows. The number of nucleated cells in each sample was estimated from the amplification of reference gene primers within the assay. Sequence reads were collapsed and filtered to measure the absolute abundance of every unique TCRbeta CDR3 rearrangement. For each sample, productive Simpson clonality was calculated as the square root of Simpson's diversity index over productive rearrangements. In TCRdb, the immuneACCESS table is reduced to in-frame sequences with V and J assigned. These tables do not hold every clone; where another copy was compared, an unresolved V gene accounts for under half, and the others remain unexplained. V and J calls and clone size follow that table, whereas D and trimming were derived from the DNA. In this sample the table shows about 33,000 clones, 85% to 95% of which occur a single time. The top ten constitute about 0.85% of the sample.

This receptor was identified in a male donor with active COVID-19. Material: peripheral blood. The chain is made from TRBV30 and TRBJ1-1, with the D gene uncertain. The nucleotide sequence is given as TGTGCCTGGACAGGCCTAAACACTGAAGCTTTCTTT. This is translated as CAWTGLNTEAFF.